These 20 T cell receptor delta chains were all obtained from the same sample, sequenced in a study of gamma-delta chains in newborns, infants, children. TCRdb called clones anew from the reads with CATT. The sample includes 14,000 to 15,000 delta-chain clones, roughly 7.3% of them seen just once. The sample consisted of blood. The receptors were gathered from a child who was a newborn, infant or young child, either healthy, febrile or measles-vaccinated (not recorded which).

The rearrangement uses TRDV2 and TRDJ3; 13 nucleotides align to TRDD3. The CDR3 is 20 amino acids. Germline CDR1 and CDR2: GEAIGNYY and EKD. Trimming removed 0 bases from V and 0 bases from J; junction bases left unmatched: 4. The chain's CDR3 is CACDTGTGGYVSWDTRQMFF. The CDR3 DNA sequence: TGTGCCTGTGACACCGGTACTGGGGGATACGTCTCCTGGGACACCCGACAGATGTTTTTC.

V is TRDV2 and J is TRDJ1; TRDD3 matches 7 bases. This CDR3 is built from 15 residues. Germline V gives CDR1 GEAIGNYY, CDR2 EKD. With 0 bases clipped from V and 0 bases from J, the junction kept 3 bases outside the gene matches. The CDR3 loop is CACDTRGIHTDKLIF. In nucleotides, the CDR3 is TGTGCCTGTGACACCCGGGGGATCCACACCGATAAACTCATCTTT.

This clone was recorded a few times. The protein held in TCRdb is that of a much larger clone and does not match this DNA's translation at residue 3, likely because of a read error; the protein shown is translated from the DNA. Other DNA sequences in this sample translate to the same CDR3. The V call is TRDV2, the J call TRDJ3, with 10 positions matching TRDD3. This CDR3 comprises 18 residues. The germline V gene has CDR1 GEAIGNYY and CDR2 EKD. Here the CDR3 DNA reads TGTGCCCGTGACACCGGGGGATACGCGTCCTGGGACACCCGACAGATGTTTTTC. It encodes CARDTGGYASWDTRQMFF.

This clone was counted a few times. The gene calls are TRDV2 and TRDJ1, with 7 nucleotides matching TRDD3. This CDR3 spans 15 amino acids. The trim removed 0 bases at V and 1 base at J, leaving 4 bases unmatched. CDR1 and CDR2 from the germline V gene are GEAIGNYY and EKD. The CDR3 here is CACDTVGESTDKLIF. The DNA for the CDR3 is TGTGCCTGTGACACCGTGGGGGAAAGCACCGATAAACTCATCTTT.

CDR3 nucleotide sequence: TGTGCCTGTGACAGCGCAAATACTGGGGTATTCAGCTCCTGGGACACCCGACAGATGTTTTTC. Translated: CACDSANTGVFSSWDTRQMFF. The genes are TRDV2 and TRDJ3; 7 nucleotides align to TRDD3. This CDR3 region has 21 residues. From germline, CDR1 is GEAIGNYY and CDR2 EKD. J lost 0 bases, V lost 2 bases, and 15 bases had no gene match.

With regard to this clone: Being one base from a much bigger clone, this may be a read error. The rearrangement uses TRDV2 and TRDJ3; 9 bases match TRDD3. Germline V gene sequence: CDR1 GEAIGNYY, CDR2 EKD. This CDR3 spans 18 amino acids. CDR3 protein: CACDTAGIRSWGTRQMFF. The CDR3 DNA reads TGTGCCTGTGACACCGCGGGGATACGCTCCTGGGGCACCCGACAGATGTTTTTC.

Regarding this clone: The protein that TCRdb holds for this DNA derives from a much larger clone and differs from the translated DNA at residue 6, which likely indicates a read error; the protein shown here is translated from the DNA. V is TRDV2 and J is TRDJ3; a possible D gene is TRDD3 (6 bases). The ends were cut back, 0 bases at V and 0 bases at J, with 11 bases in the middle. Germline assignment: CDR1 GEAIGNYY and CDR2 EKD. CDR3 length: 18 amino acids. The CDR3 loop reads CACDTLLGASWDTRQMFF. CDR3 DNA: TGTGCCTGTGACACCTTACTGGGAGCCTCCTGGGACACCCGACAGATGTTTTTC.

Many counts were recorded for this clone. This may arise from a read error, as a much more abundant clone is one base away. The sample carries other DNA sequences with the same CDR3. This chain joins TRDV2 and TRDJ3, with 8 bases matching TRDD3. The CDR3 totals 18 residues. The trim removed 0 bases at V and 1 base at J, leaving 4 bases unmatched. Germline V gene sequence: CDR1 GEAIGNYY, CDR2 EKD. The CDR3 reads CACDTGWGRSWDTRQMFF. CDR3 bases: TGTGCCTGTGACACCGGCTGGGGGAGGTCCTGGGACACCCGACAGATGTTTTTC.

Turning to this clone: A clone one base away is much larger, so this may be a read error. Other DNA variants within this sample encode the same CDR3. This rearrangement joins TRDV2 to TRDJ3, with 12 nucleotides matching TRDD3. Looked up from germline, CDR1 is GEAIGNYY and CDR2 is EKD. The CDR3 is 20 residues long. CDR3 DNA: TGTGCCTGTGACCCCGTACTGGGGGATACTAGCTCCTGGGACACCCGCCAGATGTTTTTC. Translating gives CACDPVLGDTSSWDTRQMFF.

This clone has more than one count but fewer than ten. The rearrangement uses TRDV2 and TRDJ3; 7 bases align to TRDD3. The CDR3 covers 18 residues. J lost 2 bases, V lost 3 bases, and 9 bases had no gene match. CDR1 is GEAIGNYY, CDR2 EKD, per germline. DNA for the CDR3: TGTGCCTGTGACCGCCTTACTGGGGACGCCTGGGACACCCGACAGATGTTTTTC. Its protein product is CACDRLTGDAWDTRQMFF.

This clone was picked up one time. CDR3 loop: CACDALGDTSSSWDTRQMFF. In nucleotides, the CDR3 is TGTGCCTGTGACGCACTGGGGGATACCTCTAGCTCCTGGGACACCCGACAGATGTTTTTC. The gene calls are TRDV2 and TRDJ3, with 12 bases fitting TRDD3. Germline CDR1 is GEAIGNYY and CDR2 is EKD. V lost 3 bases to trimming and J lost 0 bases; unmatched junction nucleotides: 8. This CDR3 comprises 20 residues.

V gene TRDV2 combines with J gene TRDJ2, with D maybe TRDD3 (6 bases). V lost 2 bases, J lost 5 bases, and 11 bases lay in between. Germline lookup yields CDR1 GEAIGNYY and CDR2 EKD. The CDR3 runs 14 residues. The chain's CDR3 is CACDILGTTAQLFF. The CDR3 bases are TGTGCCTGTGACATACTGGGCACTACAGCACAACTCTTCTTT.

This clone was observed a handful of times. CDR3 nucleotides: TGTGCCTGTGACACTCTATACTGGGGGATACGGGATGGGACCGATAAACTCATCTTT. Translated: CACDTLYWGIRDGTDKLIF. The genes are TRDV2 and TRDJ1, with 13 bases identical to TRDD3. The CDR3 spans 19 residues. V dropped 1 base and J dropped 2; count of bases not matched to a gene: 12. CDR1 and CDR2 (germline): GEAIGNYY, EKD.

Notes on this clone: An end of the junction differs from the germline gene, which may be a read error. This CDR3 is also generated by other DNA sequences in the sample. The J gene is TRDJ3, the V gene TRDV2; 8 positions agree with TRDD3. The CDR3 totals 18 residues. Looked up from germline, CDR1 is GEAIGNYY and CDR2 is EKD. In nucleotides, the CDR3 is TGCGCCTGTGACACTGGGGGGCGCAGCTCCTGGGACACCCGACAGATGTTTTTC. It codes for CACDTGGRSSWDTRQMFF.

As concerns this clone: For this DNA, TCRdb reports the protein of a much larger clone, which diverges at residue 13, most likely from a read error; the protein presented here is translated directly from the DNA. Other DNA sequences within the sample encode an identical CDR3. The gene calls are TRDV2 and TRDJ3, with TRDD3 matching 8 bases. The germline V gene has CDR1 GEAIGNYY and CDR2 EKD. The CDR3 totals 18 residues. CDR3 residues: CACDTGGYSSWDARQMFF. The CDR3 nucleotides are TGTGCCTGTGACACCGGGGGATATAGCTCCTGGGACGCCCGACAGATGTTTTTC.

This clone was seen only a few times. At one of its ends the junction is not consistent with the germline gene, which may arise from a read error. V and J are TRDV2 and TRDJ1; 12 bases are shared with TRDD3. Germline CDR1 reads GEAIGNYY; CDR2 reads EKD. This CDR3 spans 19 amino acids. The CDR3 DNA sequence: TGTGCCTGTGACTCCTTACTGGGGGATACCAACCGGTACACCGATAACCTCATCTTT. It yields the protein CACDSLLGDTNRYTDNLIF.

Remarks on this clone: TCRdb's listed protein matches a much larger clone and diverges from this DNA's translation at residue 15, likely through a read error; the protein shown comes from the DNA. J is TRDJ3 and V is TRDV2; 9 nucleotides agree with TRDD3. The CDR3 sequence is 17 residues long. Germline-derived CDR1 and CDR2 are GEAIGNYY and EKD. CDR3 DNA sequence: TGTGCCTGTGACAACTGGGGGACCTCCTGGGACACCCGACAGGTGTTTTTC. Protein product: CACDNWGTSWDTRQVFF.

In its sample, this clone ranks as medium-sized. CDR3 in amino acids: CACDSTGGPWDTRQMFF. The CDR3 DNA reads TGTGCCTGTGACAGTACTGGGGGCCCCTGGGACACCCGACAGATGTTTTTC. The V and J genes are TRDV2 and TRDJ3; 8 bases match TRDD3. Trimming took 2 bases from V and 2 from J; bases not matched to a gene: 4. The CDR3 consists of 17 residues. Germline V gives CDR1 GEAIGNYY, CDR2 EKD.

The V call is TRDV2, the J call TRDJ3, with TRDD3 identical over 8 bases. V was clipped by 3 bases and J by 0 bases; unmatched bases: 12. CDR3 length: 20 amino acids. Germline CDR1 and CDR2: GEAIGNYY and EKD. CDR3 amino acids: CACDEVYWGSSSWDTRQMFF. The CDR3 region has the DNA TGTGCCTGTGACGAGGTGTACTGGGGGTCAAGCTCCTGGGACACCCGACAGATGTTTTTC.

This clone showed up many times. A far larger clone is only one base removed, so a read error is likely. The chain recombines TRDV2 with TRDJ3, with TRDD3 matching over 10 bases. CDR1 GEAIGNYY and CDR2 EKD come from the germline V gene. This CDR3 contains 18 residues. Trimming at V came to 3 bases and at J to 0 bases, leaving 4 bases not matched to a gene. CDR3 coding DNA: TGTGCCTGTGACGCCGCTGGGGGATACTCCTGGGACACCCGACAGATGTTTTTC. This sequence encodes CACDAAGGYSWDTRQMFF.